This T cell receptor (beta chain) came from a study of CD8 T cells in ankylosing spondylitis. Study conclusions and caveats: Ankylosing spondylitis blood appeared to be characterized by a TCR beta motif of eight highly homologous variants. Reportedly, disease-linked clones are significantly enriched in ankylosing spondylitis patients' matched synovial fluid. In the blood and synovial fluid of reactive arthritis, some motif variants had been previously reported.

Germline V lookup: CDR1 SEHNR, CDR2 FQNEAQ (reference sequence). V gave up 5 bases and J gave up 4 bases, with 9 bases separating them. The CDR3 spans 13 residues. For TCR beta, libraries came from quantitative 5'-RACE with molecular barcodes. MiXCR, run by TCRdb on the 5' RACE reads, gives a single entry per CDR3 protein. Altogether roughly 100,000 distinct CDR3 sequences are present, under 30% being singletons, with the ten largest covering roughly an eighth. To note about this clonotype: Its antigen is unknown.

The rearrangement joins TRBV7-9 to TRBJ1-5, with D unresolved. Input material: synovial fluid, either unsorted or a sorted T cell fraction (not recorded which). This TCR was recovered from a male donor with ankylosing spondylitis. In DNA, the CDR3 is TGTGCCAGCAGCAGGGTGGAGAATCAGCCCCAGCATTTT. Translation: CASSRVENQPQHF.